These 11 T cell receptor beta chains originate from one sample sequenced in a study of blood T cell repertoires in COVID-19. TCRdb's copy holds only in-frame clones and misses some; the assay was immunoSEQ multiplex PCR. The table records roughly 180,000 clones, 80% to 90% of them present only once. The sequenced material came from peripheral blood. The source of these receptors is a woman of 80 years or more with COVID-19, enrolled during active disease.

The rearrangement joins TRBV6-2 or TRBV6-3 to TRBJ1-3; D uncertain. V lost 0 bases to trimming and J lost 4 bases, with 7 bases between them. This CDR3 comprises 14 residues. In germline, CDR1 is MNHEY, CDR2 SVGEGT. The CDR3 coding sequence is TGTGCCAGCAGTTACTCGCGGAACGGAAACACCATATATTTT. It yields the protein CASSYSRNGNTIYF.

This chain links TRBV6-4 with TRBJ2-7; TRBD1 matches 8 bases. The CDR3 has 17 residues. Germline V gene lookup returns CDR1 MRHNA and CDR2 SNTAGT. Unmatched junction bases numbered 12, after V lost 5 bases and J lost 0 bases. CDR3 in DNA: TGTGCCAGCAGTCGGGACAGGATATTTCAAAGCTCCTACGAGCAGTACTTC. The encoded protein is CASSRDRIFQSSYEQYF.

The table lists this clone with a few counts. The CDR3 DNA is TGTGCCAGTAGTCCATCCGGGGGGCGCTATGGCTACACCTTC. It codes for CASSPSGGRYGYTF. J is TRBJ1-2 and V is TRBV19, with D maybe TRBD1 (6 bases). The V gene lost 5 bases and the J gene lost 4 bases, with 14 bases spanning the gap. From germline, CDR1 is LNHDA and CDR2 SQIVND (reference sequence). The CDR3 consists of 14 residues.

In this sample, this clone turned up once. The chain is built from TRBV28 and TRBJ2-1; perhaps TRBD2 as D (7 bases). V was cut by 4 bases and J by 10 bases, with 17 bases left in between. The CDR3 is made up of 14 amino acids. Germline V gene sequence: CDR1 MDHEN, CDR2 SYDVKM. The CDR3: CASSWAGAPREQFF. CDR3 nucleotides: TGTGCCAGCAGTTGGGCGGGGGCCCCTAGGGAGCAGTTCTTC. The full variable domain, rest sourced from reference TRBV28 and TRBJ2-1, is DVKVTQSSRYLVKRTGEKVFLECVQDMDHENMFWYRQDPGLGLRLIYFSYDVKMKEKGDIPEGYSVSREKKERFSLILESASTNQTSMYLCASSWAGAPREQFFGPGTRLTVL.

The chain carries TRBV5-1 and TRBJ1-1; 7 bases map to TRBD1. The CDR3 sequence is 15 residues long. Germline CDR1 is SGHRS and CDR2 is YFSETQ. The V segment lost 2 bases and the J segment 3 bases; nucleotides outside the gene matches: 7. The CDR3 region has the DNA TGCGCCAGCAGCTTTAGACAGGGATTATACACTGAAGCTTTCTTT. Encoded protein: CASSFRQGLYTEAFF.

This chain links TRBV15 with TRBJ1-2; D remains ambiguous. Trimming pared 1 base from V and 7 bases from J, leaving 16 bases between. CDR1 LNHNV and CDR2 YYDKDF come from the germline V gene (reference sequence). The CDR3 is 15 residues long. CDR3 sequence: CATSRARGPFGGYTF. CDR3 DNA: TGTGCCACCAGCAGAGCCCGGGGTCCCTTTGGTGGCTACACCTTC.

The chain is built from TRBV19 and TRBJ2-5; 11 bases map to TRBD2. Germline lookup yields CDR1 LNHDA and CDR2 SQIVND (reference sequence). CDR3 length equals 17 residues. V shed 0 bases, J shed 0 bases, and the junction held 3 bases outside the gene matches. Here the CDR3 DNA reads TGTGCCAGTAGTATAGATCGGACTAGCGGGCACCAAGAGACCCAGTACTTC. Its translation is CASSIDRTSGHQETQYF.

The table lists this clone with a few counts. The chain combines TRBV7-8 with TRBJ1-5; the match to TRBD1 covers 9 bases. The V gene's germline CDR1 is SGHVS and CDR2 FQNEAQ. Trimming cost V 1 base and J 5 bases; bases outside gene matches: 6. The CDR3 length is 16 residues. The CDR3 reads CASSLGAGQGYQPQHF. The CDR3, as DNA: TGTGCCAGCAGCTTAGGGGCCGGACAGGGGTATCAGCCCCAGCATTTT.

The rearrangement joins TRBV4-1 to TRBJ1-4, with D possibly matching TRBD1 (5 bases). V lost 5 bases, J lost 7 bases, and 20 bases lay in between. The CDR3 covers 16 residues. Germline V lookup: CDR1 MGHRA, CDR2 YSYEKL. The CDR3 here is CASSFMGLGVSEKLFF. The CDR3 nucleotides are TGCGCCAGCAGCTTTATGGGGCTTGGGGTTAGTGAAAAACTGTTTTTT.

V is TRBV4-1 and J is TRBJ2-2; 13 bases align to TRBD2. The CDR3 is made up of 17 amino acids. The V and J ends lost 5 bases and 6 bases, in that order; junction bases with no gene match: 9. CDR1 is MGHRA, CDR2 YSYEKL, per germline. In DNA, the CDR3 is TGCGCCAGCAGCTCCGCACTAGCGGGAGGGCGGGCCGGGGAGCTGTTTTTT. Translating gives CASSSALAGGRAGELFF.

This clone was observed a handful of times. The V gene is TRBV5-4, the J gene TRBJ1-1; the D is unclear. Germline CDR1 reads SGHNT; CDR2 reads YYREEE (reference sequence). The CDR3 is 13 residues long. Trimming pared 4 bases from V and 0 bases from J, leaving 7 bases between. CDR3: CASSPGMNTEAFF. The CDR3 bases are TGTGCCAGCAGCCCAGGCATGAACACTGAAGCTTTCTTT.